The 17 T cell receptor beta chains below come from one sample, sequenced in a study of T cell responses to AZD1222 COVID-19 vaccine (dated by TCRdb to about 2021). Library creation used the immunoSEQ multiplex PCR assay. Drawn from immuneACCESS, this table holds only the in-frame rearrangements with V and J called that TCRdb kept. Clones are partly lost; checked studies trace under half to an unresolved V gene and leave the rest unexplained. This sample is represented by tens of thousands of clones; 75% to 95% of them were singletons. The ten largest clones capture about 9.9% of the sample. The time point label, read with the paper, signifies: about 28 days (+/-7) after the second vaccine dose. The source was peripheral blood, collected 28 days after the second AZD1222 dose. Every receptor here comes from an adult who received the AZD1222 COVID-19 vaccine.

J is TRBJ1-5 and V is TRBV11-2, with 7 bases matching TRBD1. Germline CDR1 SGHAT, CDR2 FQNNGV. V trimming: 1 base; J trimming: 3 bases; junction bases outside the gene matches: 3. The CDR3 is made up of 15 amino acids. The CDR3 protein is CASSLGQGDNQPQHF. In DNA, the CDR3 is TGTGCCAGCAGCTTAGGGCAGGGGGACAATCAGCCCCAGCATTTT.

On this clone itself: Mismatch with germline at one junction end may stem from a read error. The rearrangement uses TRBV29-1 and TRBJ1-1; a weak D match, TRBD1 (5 bases). The CDR3 length is 13 residues. Germline CDR1 SQVTM, CDR2 ANQGSEA. For the CDR3, the DNA is TGCAGCGTCGAAGAACAGGTTAACACTGAAGCTTTCTTT. Translated, it gives CSVEEQVNTEAFF.

The genes are TRBV7-3 and TRBJ1-1, with D possibly TRBD1 on 6 matching bases. The ends were cut back, 2 bases at V and 5 bases at J, with 18 bases in the middle. This CDR3 is 16 amino acids long. Per germline, CDR1 SGHTA and CDR2 FQGTGA. The CDR3 reads CASSLQIGGARTEAFF. The DNA of the CDR3 is TGTGCCAGCAGCTTACAGATTGGGGGCGCGAGGACTGAAGCTTTCTTT.

This clone was seen a handful of times. This chain joins TRBV7-9 and TRBJ2-3; no definite D call. Germline V gene lookup returns CDR1 SEHNR and CDR2 FQNEAQ (reference sequence). Trimming shortened V by 1 base and J by 5 bases, and 7 bases separated the two germline ends. The CDR3 covers 13 residues. The DNA of the CDR3 is TGTGCCAGCAGCTTAGAGGCCGGAGATACGCAGTATTTT. Its protein product is CASSLEAGDTQYF.

V and J are TRBV19 and TRBJ2-5; 7 positions agree with TRBD1. The CDR3 contains 18 residues. Germline CDR1 reads LNHDA; CDR2 reads SQIVND (reference sequence). Trimming removed 5 bases from V and 1 base from J; junction bases left unmatched: 16. The CDR3 nucleotides read TGTGCCAGTAGTCCCACCGAGGGACAGCGACTCATCCAAGAGACCCAGTACTTC. Protein product: CASSPTEGQRLIQETQYF.

The chain carries TRBV18 and TRBJ1-6; 7 nucleotides match TRBD1. Trimming took 4 bases from V and 10 from J; bases not matched to a gene: 13. CDR3 length equals 16 residues. Germline V lookup: CDR1 KGHSH, CDR2 LQKENI. The CDR3 loop is CASSLDYGQVGSPLHF. The DNA of the CDR3 is TGTGCCAGCTCACTTGATTATGGACAGGTGGGATCACCCCTCCACTTT.

The chain joins TRBV27 to TRBJ2-2; D is ambiguous. The CDR3 consists of 12 residues. CDR1 and CDR2 from the germline V gene are MNHEY and SMNVEV (reference sequence). With 3 bases removed from V and 2 bases from J, the gap between germline ends came to 1 base. The CDR3 loop reads CASSFNTGELFF. CDR3 in DNA: TGTGCCAGCAGTTTTAACACCGGGGAGCTGTTTTTT.

The chain has TRBV15 and TRBJ1-6; tentatively, D is TRBD1 (6 bases). The length of the CDR3 is 16 residues. Trimming removed 3 bases from V and 4 bases from J, with 13 bases in between. Per germline, CDR1 LNHNV and CDR2 YYDKDF (reference sequence). For the CDR3, the DNA is TGTGCCACCAGCAGCCGGGGGGGCTCTTATAATTCACCCCTCCACTTT. This gives the protein CATSSRGGSYNSPLHF.

The genes are TRBV7-2 and TRBJ2-1; the match to TRBD2 covers 14 bases. Germline V gene lookup returns CDR1 SGHTA and CDR2 FQGNSA. The J segment lost 10 bases and the V segment lost 1 base, leaving 9 bases of the junction unmatched. The CDR3 runs 17 residues. The CDR3 is CASSLGRGLAGGPEQFF. Here the CDR3 DNA reads TGTGCCAGCAGCTTAGGGCGCGGACTAGCGGGAGGCCCCGAGCAGTTCTTC.

The chain uses TRBV5-1 and TRBJ2-3; D gene uncertain. CDR1 and CDR2 (germline): SGHRS, YFSETQ. V was clipped by 4 bases and J by 2 bases, with 11 bases between them. This CDR3 spans 14 amino acids. The CDR3 is CASSPWTNTDTQYF. The CDR3, as DNA: TGCGCCAGCAGCCCATGGACGAACACAGATACGCAGTATTTT.

V is TRBV11-2 and J is TRBJ2-7; 7 nucleotides align to TRBD2. Germline-derived CDR1 and CDR2 are SGHAT and FQNNGV. CDR3 length: 15 residues. After removal of 4 bases from V and 1 base from J, the junction contained 7 bases not matched to a gene. The CDR3 region is CASSSPRDYSYEQYF. CDR3 DNA: TGTGCCAGCAGCTCTCCCCGGGACTATTCCTACGAGCAGTACTTC.

The genes are TRBV9 and TRBJ2-1; D is unclear. The CDR3 spans 16 residues. Germline lookup yields CDR1 SGDLS and CDR2 YYNGEE. V lost 0 bases, J lost 3 bases, and 13 bases lay in between. The CDR3 protein is CASSVEGSLVYNEQFF. The DNA for the CDR3 is TGTGCCAGCAGCGTAGAGGGCTCGTTAGTCTACAATGAGCAGTTCTTC.

The rearrangement joins TRBV4-2 to TRBJ1-6; D is uncertain. CDR1 LGHNA and CDR2 YNFKEQ come from the germline V gene. There are 19 residues in the CDR3. Between the trimmed V and J ends, which lost 0 bases and 4 bases, there was a span of 19 bases. CDR3: CASSQEFPRVELYNSPLHF. CDR3 in DNA: TGTGCCAGCAGCCAAGAATTTCCTCGGGTCGAACTGTATAATTCACCCCTCCACTTT.

The DNA for the CDR3 is TGCAGCGTTGCAAGACTGATGAACACTGAAGCTTTCTTT. Translating gives CSVARLMNTEAFF. V usage is TRBV29-1 and J usage is TRBJ1-1; D uncertain. CDR1 is SQVTM and CDR2 is ANQGSEA in the germline V gene. V lost 4 bases, J lost 0 bases, and 9 bases lay in between. CDR3 length: 13 amino acids.

This clone was recorded once. V is TRBV5-8 and J is TRBJ1-1, with no clear D. In germline, CDR1 is SGHTS, CDR2 YDEGEE. The CDR3 runs 13 residues. V was clipped by 2 bases and J by 1 base, with 6 bases between them. CDR3 DNA sequence: TGTGCCAGCAGCTTTTCCAGGAACACTGAAGCTTTCTTT. Translating it yields CASSFSRNTEAFF.

The chain recombines TRBV27 with TRBJ2-7; TRBD1 is a possible D gene (5 bases). The CDR3 extends over 13 amino acids. CDR1 and CDR2 from the germline V gene are MNHEY and SMNVEV (reference sequence). The V end lost 5 bases, the J end lost 5 bases, and 13 bases lay between the germline ends. CDR3 sequence: CASSPLQGDEQYF. The CDR3 DNA is TGTGCCAGCAGTCCCCTGCAGGGTGACGAGCAGTACTTC.

The J gene is TRBJ1-5, the V gene TRBV5-1, with TRBD1 matching over 10 bases. CDR3 size: 18 residues. Germline trimming cut 3 bases from V and 6 bases from J; bases unmatched to any gene: 15. Germline-derived CDR1 and CDR2 are SGHRS and YFSETQ. In DNA form, the CDR3 reads TGCGCCAGCAGCTCTATTTTGGACAGGGGGGTTTTAGGTCAGCCCCAGCATTTT. Its protein product is CASSSILDRGVLGQPQHF.